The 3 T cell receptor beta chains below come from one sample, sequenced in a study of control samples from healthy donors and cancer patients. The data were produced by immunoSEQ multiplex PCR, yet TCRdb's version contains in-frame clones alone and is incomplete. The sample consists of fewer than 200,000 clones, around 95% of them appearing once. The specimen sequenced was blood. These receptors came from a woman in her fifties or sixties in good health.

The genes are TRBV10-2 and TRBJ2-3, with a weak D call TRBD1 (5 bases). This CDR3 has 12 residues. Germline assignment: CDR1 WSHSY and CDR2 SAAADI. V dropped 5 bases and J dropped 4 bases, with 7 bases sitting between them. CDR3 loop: CASSQGADTQYF. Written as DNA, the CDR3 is TGCGCCAGCAGTCAAGGGGCAGATACGCAGTATTTT.

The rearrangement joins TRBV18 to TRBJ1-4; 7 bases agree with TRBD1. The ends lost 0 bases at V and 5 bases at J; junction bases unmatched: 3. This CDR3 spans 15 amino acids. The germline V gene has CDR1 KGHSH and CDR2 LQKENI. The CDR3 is CASSPPAGGNEKLFF. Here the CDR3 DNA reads TGTGCCAGCTCACCACCGGCAGGGGGGAATGAAAAACTGTTTTTT.

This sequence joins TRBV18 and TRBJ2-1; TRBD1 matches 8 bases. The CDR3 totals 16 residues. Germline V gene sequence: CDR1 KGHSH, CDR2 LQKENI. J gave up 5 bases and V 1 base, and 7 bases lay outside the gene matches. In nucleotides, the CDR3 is TGTGCCAGCTCACCACTCTTACGGACAGGGAACAATGAGCAGTTCTTC. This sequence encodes CASSPLLRTGNNEQFF.